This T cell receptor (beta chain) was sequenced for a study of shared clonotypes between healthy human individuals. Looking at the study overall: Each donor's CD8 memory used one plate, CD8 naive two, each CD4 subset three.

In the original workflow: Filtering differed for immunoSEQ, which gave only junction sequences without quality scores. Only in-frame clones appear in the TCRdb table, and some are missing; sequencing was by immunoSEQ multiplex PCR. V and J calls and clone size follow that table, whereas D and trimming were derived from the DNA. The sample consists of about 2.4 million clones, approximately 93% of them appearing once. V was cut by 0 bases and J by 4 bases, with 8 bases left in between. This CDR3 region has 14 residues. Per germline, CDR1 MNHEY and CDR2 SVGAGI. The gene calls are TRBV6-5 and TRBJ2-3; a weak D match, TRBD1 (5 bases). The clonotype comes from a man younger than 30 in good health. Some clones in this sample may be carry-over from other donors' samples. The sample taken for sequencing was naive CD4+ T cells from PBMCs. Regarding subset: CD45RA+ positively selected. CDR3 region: CASSYSRVADTQYF. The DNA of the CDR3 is TGTGCCAGCAGTTACTCCAGGGTGGCAGATACGCAGTATTTT.